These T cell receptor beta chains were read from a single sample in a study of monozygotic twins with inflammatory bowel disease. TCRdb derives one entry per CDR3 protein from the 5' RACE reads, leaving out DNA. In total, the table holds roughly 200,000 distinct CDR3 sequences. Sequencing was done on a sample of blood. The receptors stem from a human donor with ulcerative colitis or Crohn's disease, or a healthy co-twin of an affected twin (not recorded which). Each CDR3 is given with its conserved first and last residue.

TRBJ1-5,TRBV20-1,CSAGQGVSQPQHF
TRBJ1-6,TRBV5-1,CASSLSVGQSSPLHF
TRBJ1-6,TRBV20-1,CSARVGRVDSPLHF
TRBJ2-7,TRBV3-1,CASSQGGGGPYEQYF
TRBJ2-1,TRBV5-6,CASSLVNYNEQFF
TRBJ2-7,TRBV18,CASSPTGGSSYEQYF
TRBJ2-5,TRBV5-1,CASSFASTERGETQYF
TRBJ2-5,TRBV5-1,CASSLNPGGRQETQYF
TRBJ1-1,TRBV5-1,CASSLDGREAFF
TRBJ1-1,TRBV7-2,CASSLGGSNAEAFF
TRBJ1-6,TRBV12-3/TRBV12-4,CASSLFPLMDLDF
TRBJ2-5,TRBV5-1,CASSLWGVPGETQYF
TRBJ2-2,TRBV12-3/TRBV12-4,CASSLNRVTGELFF
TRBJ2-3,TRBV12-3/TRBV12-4,CASSATSLSTDTQYF
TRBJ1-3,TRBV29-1,CSVSRDTGNTIYF
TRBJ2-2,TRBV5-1,CATKGSLGELFF
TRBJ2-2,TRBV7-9,CASSPDRTGELFF
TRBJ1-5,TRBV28,CASSPRDSDWQPQHF
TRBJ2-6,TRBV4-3,CASSPTGAYSGANVLTF
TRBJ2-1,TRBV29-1,CSVEKSRGGEQFF